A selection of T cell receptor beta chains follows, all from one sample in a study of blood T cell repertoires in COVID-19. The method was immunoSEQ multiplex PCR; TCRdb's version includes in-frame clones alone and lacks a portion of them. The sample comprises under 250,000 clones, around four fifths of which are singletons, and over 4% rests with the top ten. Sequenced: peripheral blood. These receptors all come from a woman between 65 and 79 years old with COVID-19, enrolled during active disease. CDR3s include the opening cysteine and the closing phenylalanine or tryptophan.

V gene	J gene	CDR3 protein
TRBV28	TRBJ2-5	CASRGVGETQYF
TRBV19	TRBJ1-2	CASSMAGNYGYTF
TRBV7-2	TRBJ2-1	CASSQQQGNEQFF
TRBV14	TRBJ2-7	CASSQNYYEQYF
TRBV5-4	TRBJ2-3	CASSSPSGNADTQYF
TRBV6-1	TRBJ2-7	CASSESGGSSYEQYF
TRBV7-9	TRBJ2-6	CASSPLYFRSSGANVLTF
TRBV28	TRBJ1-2	CASSPIPGQGGAYGYTF
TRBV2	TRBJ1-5	CASTPERELQPQHF
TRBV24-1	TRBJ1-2	CATSDPGTGGFSGYTF
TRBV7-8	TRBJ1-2	CATSPLEGYGYTF
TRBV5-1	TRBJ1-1	CASSSNTEAFF
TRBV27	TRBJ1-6	CASSHPGPGTGDSSYNSPLHF
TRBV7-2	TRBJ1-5	CASSGQGFTDQPQHF
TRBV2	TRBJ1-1	CASSPIGGGGTEAFF
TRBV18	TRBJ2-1	CASSLRTGDEEQFF
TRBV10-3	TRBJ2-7	CATLSGRASYEQYF
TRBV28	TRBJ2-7	CASNLQRGGRDEQYF
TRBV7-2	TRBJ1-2	CASSYGFQGVGGYTF
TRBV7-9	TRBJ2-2	CASSDITGELFF
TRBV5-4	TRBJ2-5	CASSRTSGSQETQYF
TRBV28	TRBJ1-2	CASSLTRTGGKANYGYTF
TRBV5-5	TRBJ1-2	CASSSPDRGYGYTF
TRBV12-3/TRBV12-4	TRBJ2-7	CASSLASTYEQYF
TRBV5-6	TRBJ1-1	CASSLGPGLFTEAFF
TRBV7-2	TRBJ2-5	CASSVTSGRAVETQYF
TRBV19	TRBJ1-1	CASSARRGASSTEAFF
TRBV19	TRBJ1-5	CASSISSNQPQHF
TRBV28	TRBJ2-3	CASSSLAGGPRDTQYF
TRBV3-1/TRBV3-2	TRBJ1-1	CASSYRDQGMNTEAFF
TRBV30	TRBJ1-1	CAWSVRGTKEAFF
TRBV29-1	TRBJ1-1	CSVAGQSNTEAFF
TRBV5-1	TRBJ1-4	CASSLTAGGREKLFF
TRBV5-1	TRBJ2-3	CASSSGGPTDTQYF
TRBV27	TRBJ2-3	CASSFASRADTQYF
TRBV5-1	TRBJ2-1	CASSLVAGGMNEQFF
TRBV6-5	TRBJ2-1	CASSYSPAGDYNEQFF
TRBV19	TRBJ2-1	CASVGQNNEQFF
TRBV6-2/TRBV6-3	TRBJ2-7	CASSYVPAGNPYEQYF
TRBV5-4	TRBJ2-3	CASSLVTSGTLEYF
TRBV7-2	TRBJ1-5	CASSLRGFTQPQHF
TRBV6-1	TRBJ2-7	CASSDTGDYEQYF
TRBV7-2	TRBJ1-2	CASSFPDRPNYGYTF
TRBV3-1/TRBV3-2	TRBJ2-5	CASSQYSGVQETQYF
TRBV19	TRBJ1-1	CASSIPGLNTEAFF
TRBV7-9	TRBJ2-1	CASSWIRTGNEQFF
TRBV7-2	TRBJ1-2	CASSSGGGRNGYTF
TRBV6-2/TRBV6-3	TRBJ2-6	CASSYPPDRVSGANVLTF
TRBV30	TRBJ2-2	CAWSRGLANTGELFF
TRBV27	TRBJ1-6	CASSQKSGVASPLHF
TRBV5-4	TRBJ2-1	CASSLAGGPDNEQFF
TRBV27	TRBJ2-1	CASSLRGTSGEQFF
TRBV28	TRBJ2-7	CASSPRGGEQYF
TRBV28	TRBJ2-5	CATCRGRSETQYF
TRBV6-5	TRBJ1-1	CASSSSTGANTEAFF
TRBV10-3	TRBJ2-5	CAISESEAGGETQYF